The present T cell receptor beta chain was sequenced within a study of cytomegalovirus exposure and HLA in healthy donors. The study ran its PCR with 60 Vbeta and 13 Jbeta primers. Produced via immunoSEQ multiplex PCR; TCRdb's table is partial and in-frame only. This sample has roughly 110,000 clones, with approximately 70% found just once. As concerns this clone: Its antigen is unknown.

Points from the study as a whole: Trimming of TCR beta V- and J-genes showed a link, identified in a later analysis, to a missense DCLRE1C variant. After further analysis at a later stage, around 17,000 TCR beta sequences were associated with HLA alleles at 0.05 false discovery rate. Earlier analysis yielded a pattern in which most TCR beta V segments were productive about 90% or about 30% of the time. Among the CMV-associated chains, three were confirmed in vitro as specific for CMV antigens.

This CDR3 comprises 15 residues. Germline values: CDR1 SGHRS, CDR2 YFSETQ. The ends lost 5 bases at V and 2 bases at J; junction bases unmatched: 9. The TCR comes from a man aged 30 to 39 in good health and CMV-seropositive. The sample comprised PBMCs. The rearrangement links TRBV5-1 to TRBJ1-1, with TRBD1 matching over 7 bases. The CDR3 DNA reads TGCGCCAGCAGTCCCACGGGGGACAGAAACACTGAAGCTTTCTTT. It codes for CASSPTGDRNTEAFF.